The entry that follows covers one T cell receptor (beta chain) sequence. This sample stems from a study of patients and donors after allogeneic stem cell transplantation. The CDR3 contains 12 residues. CDR1 and CDR2 from the germline V gene are LGHDT and YNNKEL (reference sequence). V was pared by 3 bases and J by 9 bases, with 9 bases between. From the RT-PCR reads, TCRdb called clonotypes with MiXCR, one entry per CDR3 protein. The sample carries approximately 38,000 distinct CDR3 sequences, 25% to 35% recorded once. The clonotype comes from a human donor who was either an allogeneic HSCT recipient or a stem cell or donor lymphocyte infusion donor (not recorded which). It is not recorded whose cells these are; they may come from a transplant donor. Sequences were obtained from blood, either unsorted or a sorted T cell fraction (not recorded which). This sequence joins TRBV3-1 and TRBJ1-5; D unresolved. This CDR3 is CASSQAQSPQHF. The CDR3 DNA reads as TGTGCCAGCAGCCAGGCCCAATCGCCCCAGCATTTT.